This T cell receptor (beta chain) was obtained from a study of OX40 agonist ivuxolimab in advanced cancers. Study in general: Ivuxolimab was administered intravenously to patients at 0.01 to 10 mg/kg every 2 weeks. Patients in dose escalation had liver, melanoma, kidney or head and neck cancers. Whole-study results and caveats: On average, CD8+ T cells had more expanded clones than CD4+.

TCRdb's copy holds only in-frame clones and misses some; the assay was immunoSEQ multiplex PCR. The sample yields around 110,000 clones, roughly nine tenths seen once. With respect to this clone: As yet, its antigen is unknown.

Germline CDR1 SNHLY, CDR2 FYNNEI. The CDR3 is 13 residues long. The source material was CD4+ or CD8+ T cells sorted from blood, sampled in a trial of the OX40 agonist ivuxolimab. This TCR was sampled from an adult with an advanced solid tumor such as melanoma, head and neck, liver or kidney cancer. The V gene is TRBV2, the J gene TRBJ2-5; D might be TRBD1 (6 bases). CDR3 nucleotides: TGTGCTAACAACAGGGATGGGCAAGAGACCCAGTACTTC. It codes for CANNRDGQETQYF. The full variable domain, completed using reference TRBV2 and TRBJ2-5, is EPEVTQTPSHQVTQMGQEVILRCVPISNHLYFYWYRQILGQKVEFLVSFYNNEISEKSEIFDDQFSVERPDGSNFTLKIRSTKLEDSAMYFCANNRDGQETQYFGPGTRLLVL.